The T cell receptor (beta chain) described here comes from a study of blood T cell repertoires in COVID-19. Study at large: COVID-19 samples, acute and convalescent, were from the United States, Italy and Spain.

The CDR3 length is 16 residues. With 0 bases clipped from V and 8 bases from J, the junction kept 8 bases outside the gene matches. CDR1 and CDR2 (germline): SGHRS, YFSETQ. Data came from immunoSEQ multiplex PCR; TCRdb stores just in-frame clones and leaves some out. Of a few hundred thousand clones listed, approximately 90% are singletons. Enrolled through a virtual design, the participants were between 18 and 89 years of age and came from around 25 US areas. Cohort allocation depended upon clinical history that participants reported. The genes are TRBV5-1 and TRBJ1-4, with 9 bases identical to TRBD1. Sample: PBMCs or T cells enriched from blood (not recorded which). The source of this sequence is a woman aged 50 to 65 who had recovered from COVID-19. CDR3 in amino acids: CASSLGSTGGKEKLFF. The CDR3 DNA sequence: TGCGCCAGCAGCTTGGGTTCCACAGGGGGCAAGGAAAAACTGTTTTTT.